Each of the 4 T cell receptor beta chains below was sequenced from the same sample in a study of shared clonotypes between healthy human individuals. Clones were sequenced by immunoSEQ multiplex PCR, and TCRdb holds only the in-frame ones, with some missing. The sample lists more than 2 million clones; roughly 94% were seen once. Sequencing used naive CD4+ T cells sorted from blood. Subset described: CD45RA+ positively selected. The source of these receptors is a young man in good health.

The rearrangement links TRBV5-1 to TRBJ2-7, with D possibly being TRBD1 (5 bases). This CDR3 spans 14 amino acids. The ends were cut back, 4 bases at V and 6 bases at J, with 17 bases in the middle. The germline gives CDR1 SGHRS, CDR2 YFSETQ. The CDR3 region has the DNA TGCGCCAGCAGCCCCGAAAGGGGCGATAGCGAGCAGTACTTC. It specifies CASSPERGDSEQYF.

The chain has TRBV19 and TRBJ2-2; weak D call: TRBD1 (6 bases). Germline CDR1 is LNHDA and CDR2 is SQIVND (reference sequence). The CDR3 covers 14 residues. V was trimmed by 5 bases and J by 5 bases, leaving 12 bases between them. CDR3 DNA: TGTGCCAGTAGTGTCAACAGGGCTACCGGGGAGCTGTTTTTT. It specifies CASSVNRATGELFF.

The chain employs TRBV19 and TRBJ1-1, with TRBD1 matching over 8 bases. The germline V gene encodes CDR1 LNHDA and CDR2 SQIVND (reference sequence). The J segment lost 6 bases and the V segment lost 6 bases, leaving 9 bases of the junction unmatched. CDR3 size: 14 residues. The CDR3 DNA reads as TGTGCCAGTAGAAAGGACAGGGCCTTCGCTGAAGCTTTCTTT. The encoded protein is CASRKDRAFAEAFF.

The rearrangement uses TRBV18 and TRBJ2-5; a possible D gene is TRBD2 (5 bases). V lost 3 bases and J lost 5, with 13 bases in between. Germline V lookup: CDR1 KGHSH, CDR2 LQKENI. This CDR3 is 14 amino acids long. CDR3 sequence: CASSPRGMGETQYF. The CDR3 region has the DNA TGTGCCAGCTCACCGAGAGGGATGGGGGAGACCCAGTACTTC. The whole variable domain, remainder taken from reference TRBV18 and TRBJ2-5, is NAGVMQNPRHLVRRRGQEARLRCSPMKGHSHVYWYRQLPEEGLKFMVYLQKENIIDESGMPKERFSAEFPKEGPSILRIQQVVRGDSAAYFCASSPRGMGETQYFGPGTRLLVL.